The present TCR beta chain was sequenced within a study of T cell changes during pregnancy in multiple sclerosis. Using immunoSEQ multiplex PCR, the repertoire was profiled, and TCRdb retains in-frame clones only, with some absent. The sample yields 45,000 to 55,000 clones, 88% seen once. This CDR3 has 13 residues. V was trimmed by 3 bases and J by 1 base, leaving 3 bases between them. Germline V gene lookup returns CDR1 SGHTA and CDR2 FQGNSA. This sequence joins TRBV7-2 and TRBJ2-2; D remains unclear. This TCR was recovered from a female donor with multiple sclerosis, enrolled in a pregnancy study. Sequences were derived from CD4+ T cells from peripheral blood mononuclear cells, sampled in the second trimester of pregnancy. DNA for the CDR3: TGTGCCAGCAGCTTCTTGAACACCGGGGAGCTGTTTTTT. Protein sequence: CASSFLNTGELFF. Full variable domain (missing parts from reference TRBV7-2 and TRBJ2-2): GAGVSQSPSNKVTEKGKDVELRCDPISGHTALYWYRQSLGQGLEFLIYFQGNSAPDKSGLPSDRFSAERTGGSVSTLTIQRTQQEDSAVYLCASSFLNTGELFFGEGSRLTVL.